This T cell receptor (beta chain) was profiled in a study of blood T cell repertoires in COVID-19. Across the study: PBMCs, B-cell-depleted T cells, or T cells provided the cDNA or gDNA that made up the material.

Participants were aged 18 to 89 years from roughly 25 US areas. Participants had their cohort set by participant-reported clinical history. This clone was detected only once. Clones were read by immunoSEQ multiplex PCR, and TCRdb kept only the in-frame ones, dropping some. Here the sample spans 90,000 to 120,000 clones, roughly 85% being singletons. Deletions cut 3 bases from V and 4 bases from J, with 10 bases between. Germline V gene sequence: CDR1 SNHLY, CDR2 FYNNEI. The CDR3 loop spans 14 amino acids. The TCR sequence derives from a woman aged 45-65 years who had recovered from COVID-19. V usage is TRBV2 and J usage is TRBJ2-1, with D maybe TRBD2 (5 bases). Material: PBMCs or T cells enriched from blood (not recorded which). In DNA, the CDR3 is TGTGCCAGCAGTGACGCCGGGGTGTACAATGAGCAGTTCTTC. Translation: CASSDAGVYNEQFF. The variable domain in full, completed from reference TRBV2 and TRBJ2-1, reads EPEVTQTPSHQVTQMGQEVILRCVPISNHLYFYWYRQILGQKVEFLVSFYNNEISEKSEIFDDQFSVERPDGSNFTLKIRSTKLEDSAMYFCASSDAGVYNEQFFGPGTRLTVL.